Following are 14 T cell receptor beta chains from one sample sequenced in a study of spatial heterogeneity in lung cancer (dated by TCRdb to between 2017 and 2020). The library was prepared using 5' RACE. Reads for this sample came from a NextSeq 500. Clones were called with MiXCR by TCRdb after fastp trimmed the public reads at Q25, and only in-frame beta chains were retained. For every CDR3 protein sequence, its rows merge into one entry that carries the most common genes and DNA. The sample contains about 38,000 distinct CDR3 sequences, around 7% of them found a single time. Jointly, the top ten make up around 30% of the sample. The time point label of this sample denotes: sample taken at primary tumor resection. Whole RNA extracted from tumor and nontumor lung tissue, or from cryopreserved PBMC samples, was used for TCR sequencing without cell sorting. Sequenced here: PBMCs, sampled at surgery. Receptors originate from a male donor with early-stage non-small cell lung cancer.

This clonotype was found many times. J is TRBJ2-1 and V is TRBV7-9; D is possibly TRBD1 (6 bases). CDR1 SEHNR and CDR2 FQNEAQ come from the germline V gene (reference sequence). Trimming shortened V by 5 bases and J by 6 bases, and 14 bases separated the two germline ends. There are 14 residues in the CDR3. This CDR3 reads CASSPENRVNEQFF. DNA of the CDR3: TGTGCCAGCAGCCCGGAGAACAGGGTCAATGAGCAGTTCTTC.

This clonotype was detected ten times or more. The chain couples TRBV29-1 to TRBJ2-7, with D tentatively TRBD2 (6 bases). The V end lost 6 bases, the J end lost 4 bases, and 19 bases lay between the germline ends. Germline lookup yields CDR1 SQVTM and CDR2 ANQGSEA. The CDR3 is 14 residues long. The CDR3 loop reads CSVTTAGRWYEQYF. The CDR3 DNA is TGCAGCGTAACCACAGCGGGTAGGTGGTACGAGCAGTACTTC.

This clonotype has at least ten counts. V usage is TRBV3-1 and J usage is TRBJ1-5; D gene ambiguous. The CDR3 is 13 amino acids. V lost 0 bases, J lost 7 bases, and 7 bases lay in between. Germline V lookup: CDR1 LGHDT, CDR2 YNNKEL (reference sequence). The CDR3 DNA sequence: TGTGCCAGCAGCCAAGACGGGGTCCAGCCCCAGCATTTT. It translates to CASSQDGVQPQHF.

The chain carries TRBV5-1 and TRBJ2-5; D perhaps matches TRBD1 (6 bases). Trimming left V 4 bases short and J 4 bases short, with 11 bases between. Per germline, CDR1 SGHRS and CDR2 YFSETQ. There are 13 residues in the CDR3. The CDR3, as DNA: TGCGCCAGCAGCGACAGCAGGGGAGAGACCCAGTACTTC. It is translated as CASSDSRGETQYF.

This clonotype was seen only a few times. V and J are TRBV18 and TRBJ2-1; tentative D call: TRBD2 (7 bases). V was pared by 1 base and J by 7 bases, with 17 bases between. The CDR3 has 16 amino acids. Germline values: CDR1 KGHSH, CDR2 LQKENI. CDR3 protein: CASSPQNGGPRNEQFF. CDR3 DNA: TGTGCCAGCTCACCACAAAACGGGGGGCCCCGGAATGAGCAGTTCTTC.

This clonotype came up a few times. V gene TRBV6-5 combines with J gene TRBJ2-5; 8 bases align to TRBD1. Trimming cost V 6 bases and J 4 bases; bases outside gene matches: 13. The CDR3 consists of 16 residues. Germline V gene sequence: CDR1 MNHEY, CDR2 SVGAGI. The CDR3 spells CASRTQGVGFRETQYF. The CDR3 bases are TGTGCCAGCAGGACACAGGGGGTTGGCTTCAGAGAGACCCAGTACTTC.

This clonotype was recorded at least ten times. CDR3 sequence: CAISGDRAPNQPQHF. CDR3 DNA sequence: TGTGCCATCAGTGGGGACCGGGCTCCCAATCAGCCCCAGCATTTT. V and J are TRBV10-3 and TRBJ1-5; weak D call: TRBD1 (5 bases). CDR3 size: 15 residues. Germline V lookup: CDR1 ENHRY, CDR2 SYGVKD. The ends were cut back, 4 bases at V and 3 bases at J, with 13 bases in the middle.

Comment on this clonotype: The junction departs from the called germline gene at one end, perhaps through a read error. V is TRBV12-3 or TRBV12-4 and J is TRBJ2-2; no reliable D call. The CDR3 has 12 amino acids. The CDR3 spells CTSSFTTGELFF. The CDR3 DNA is TGTACCAGCAGTTTTACGACCGGGGAGCTGTTTTTT.

The chain has TRBV7-9 and TRBJ1-1; D may be TRBD1 (5 bases). Per germline, CDR1 SEHNR and CDR2 FQNEAQ (reference sequence). The CDR3 consists of 14 residues. V was cut by 3 bases and J by 5 bases, with 13 bases left in between. CDR3 in amino acids: CASSLDTARTEAFF. As DNA, the CDR3 is TGTGCCAGCAGCTTGGACACCGCAAGGACTGAAGCTTTCTTT.

The chain joins TRBV9 to TRBJ2-1; weak D call: TRBD1 (6 bases). This CDR3 is 15 amino acids long. V lost 0 bases and J lost 6, with 13 bases in between. Germline-derived CDR1 and CDR2 are SGDLS and YYNGEE. CDR3 protein: CASSVAGVDSNEQFF. The DNA for the CDR3 is TGTGCCAGCAGCGTAGCAGGGGTCGATTCCAATGAGCAGTTCTTC.

This clonotype counts as medium-sized. The chain couples TRBV6-4 to TRBJ2-2; D remains ambiguous. The CDR3 consists of 14 residues. CDR1 is MRHNA, CDR2 SNTAGT, per germline. Trimming pared 3 bases from V and 3 bases from J, leaving 8 bases between. CDR3 loop: CASSENQDTGELFF. The CDR3 DNA reads as TGTGCCAGCAGTGAGAACCAGGACACCGGGGAGCTGTTTTTT.

There are many counts of this clonotype. This sequence joins TRBV6-4 and TRBJ2-3, with TRBD2 matching 7 bases. Germline trimming cut 3 bases from V and 2 bases from J; bases unmatched to any gene: 2. Germline V gene data show CDR1 as MRHNA and CDR2 as SNTAGT. The CDR3 sequence is 14 residues long. CDR3 coding DNA: TGTGCCAGCAGTGAGCTAGCGGACACAGATACGCAGTATTTT. Residues: CASSELADTDTQYF.

The table lists this clonotype with a count of one. The J gene is TRBJ2-7, the V gene TRBV9; either TRBD1 or TRBD2 may fit D (5 bases each). Germline lookup yields CDR1 SGDLS and CDR2 YYNGEE. V dropped 0 bases and J dropped 1 base, with 11 bases sitting between them. The CDR3 consists of 15 residues. CDR3 DNA sequence: TGTGCCAGCAGCGTAGGGGGGACGGAATCCTACGAGCAGTACTTC. Translated, it gives CASSVGGTESYEQYF.

The sample holds many counts of this clonotype. The chain carries TRBV6-2 or TRBV6-3 and TRBJ2-7, with a tentative D call TRBD1 (6 bases). The CDR3 is 13 amino acids. The V end was cut by 2 bases, the J end by 12 bases, with 17 bases between. CDR1 MNHEY and CDR2 SVGEGT come from the germline V gene. The chain's CDR3 is CASSYTTGSRSYF. The CDR3 DNA is TGTGCCAGCAGTTACACGACAGGTTCCCGCTCGTACTTC.